A single sample gave rise to the 28 T cell receptor beta chains below, sequenced in a study of cytomegalovirus exposure and HLA in healthy donors. The PCR contained 60 Vbeta and 13 Jbeta primers. Profiling relied on immunoSEQ multiplex PCR, and the TCRdb table lists in-frame clones only, not all of them. This table has approximately 120,000 clones, approximately 81% appearing once. The sample taken for sequencing was PBMCs. These receptor sequences come from a woman aged 30 to 39 in good health and CMV-seronegative.

The rearrangement uses TRBV15 and TRBJ2-5; 8 nucleotides match TRBD1. Germline V gene lookup returns CDR1 LNHNV and CDR2 YYDKDF (reference sequence). Unmatched junction bases numbered 8, after V lost 1 base and J lost 7 bases. This CDR3 has 15 residues. This chain's CDR3 is CATSRGGQGPRTQYF. In nucleotides, the CDR3 is TGTGCCACCAGCAGAGGCGGACAGGGCCCTCGGACCCAGTACTTC.

The chain employs TRBV4-2 and TRBJ2-5; 7 nucleotides agree with TRBD1. The CDR3 consists of 14 residues. Losses at the gene ends were 4 bases for V and 6 bases for J; bases not matched to a gene: 8. The germline CDR1 and CDR2 sequences are LGHNA and YNFKEQ. CDR3 nucleotides: TGTGCCAGCAGCCCGCGACAGGGCTGGCAGACCCAGTACTTC. As protein: CASSPRQGWQTQYF.

CDR3 loop: CALKGQGSYEQYF. CDR3 sequence (DNA): TGTGCCCTGAAAGGACAGGGTTCCTACGAGCAGTACTTC. V and J are TRBV28 and TRBJ2-7; 8 bases map to TRBD1. The trim removed 11 bases at V and 1 base at J, leaving 7 bases unmatched. The CDR3 length is 13 residues. Germline lookup yields CDR1 MDHEN and CDR2 SYDVKM.

This chain connects TRBV28 to TRBJ2-7, with D perhaps TRBD2 (5 bases). V shed 2 bases and J shed 5 bases, with 10 bases lying between them. This CDR3 contains 13 residues. The germline CDR1 and CDR2 sequences are MDHEN and SYDVKM. The CDR3 is CASSLGLRDEQYF. In nucleotides, the CDR3 is TGTGCCAGCAGTTTAGGACTTAGGGACGAGCAGTACTTC.

The chain uses TRBV5-1 and TRBJ1-2, with TRBD1 matching over 7 bases. CDR3 length: 13 amino acids. V was pared by 3 bases and J by 4 bases, with 3 bases of the junction left unmatched. Germline CDR1 SGHRS, CDR2 YFSETQ. CDR3 nucleotides: TGCGCCAGCAGCTGGGGACAGAGCTATGGCTACACCTTC. Its protein product is CASSWGQSYGYTF.

This chain connects TRBV30 to TRBJ2-1; 8 bases are a match to TRBD2. V shed 7 bases, J shed 0 bases, and the junction held 2 bases outside the gene matches. CDR3 size: 13 residues. Per the germline V gene, CDR1 is GTSNPN and CDR2 is SVGIG (reference sequence). Here the CDR3 reads CALAGSSYNEQFF. For the CDR3, the DNA is TGTGCCTTAGCGGGGAGCTCCTACAATGAGCAGTTCTTC.

J is TRBJ1-4 and V is TRBV4-2; TRBD1 matches 8 bases. V gave up 6 bases and J gave up 5 bases; unmatched junction bases: 8. The CDR3 sequence is 15 residues long. CDR1 is LGHNA, CDR2 YNFKEQ, per germline. DNA of the CDR3: TGTGCCAGCAGACCTGGTGACAGGGGCAATGAAAAACTGTTTTTT. This sequence encodes CASRPGDRGNEKLFF.

The gene calls are TRBV19 and TRBJ2-3; 11 bases line up with TRBD1. V dropped 4 bases and J dropped 2; count of bases not matched to a gene: 8. The CDR3 is 17 residues long. Germline loops: CDR1 LNHDA, CDR2 SQIVND (reference sequence). In DNA, the CDR3 is TGTGCCAGTAGTAGGGGACAGGGGGGAGCGAACACAGATACGCAGTATTTT. It translates to CASSRGQGGANTDTQYF. The complete variable domain, with remaining parts taken from reference TRBV19 and TRBJ2-3, reads DGGITQSPKYLFRKEGQNVTLSCEQNLNHDAMYWYRQDPGQGLRLIYYSQIVNDFQKGDIAEGYSVSREKKESFPLTVTSAQKNPTAFYLCASSRGQGGANTDTQYFGPGTRLTVL.

This chain links TRBV13 with TRBJ1-3; TRBD1 is a possible D gene (5 bases). The CDR3 consists of 16 residues. Germline assignment: CDR1 PRHDT and CDR2 FYEKMQ (reference sequence). V was trimmed by 2 bases and J by 4 bases, leaving 15 bases between them. As DNA, the CDR3 is TGTGCCAGCAGCTTACCCAGGGCTGTACTAGGAAACACCATATATTTT. This encodes CASSLPRAVLGNTIYF.

CDR3 bases: TGTGCCAGCAGCCCGGATCAGGGGCAGTACACTGAAGCTTTCTTT. It translates to CASSPDQGQYTEAFF. The chain employs TRBV7-6 and TRBJ1-1; maybe TRBD1 (6 bases). With 5 bases removed from V and 3 bases from J, the gap between germline ends came to 16 bases. This CDR3 comprises 15 residues. In germline, CDR1 is SGHVS, CDR2 FNYEAQ.

This clone was found once. Here the CDR3 reads CASSSLMAGGAETQYF. The CDR3 DNA sequence: TGTGCCAGCAGCTCCCTAATGGCGGGAGGGGCTGAGACCCAGTACTTC. This chain links TRBV5-4 with TRBJ2-5; 9 bases match TRBD2. The CDR3 is made up of 16 amino acids. CDR1 is SGHNT, CDR2 YYREEE, per germline (reference sequence). The J segment lost 5 bases and the V segment lost 3 bases, leaving 11 bases of the junction unmatched.

The V call is TRBV5-5, the J call TRBJ2-7; D is uncertain. V gave up 0 bases and J gave up 2 bases, with 9 bases separating them. The CDR3 loop spans 14 amino acids. The germline V gene encodes CDR1 SGHKS and CDR2 YYEKEE (reference sequence). CDR3 nucleotide sequence: TGTGCCAGCAGCTTGGGTGGAGTCGCCTACGAGCAGTACTTC. Encoded protein: CASSLGGVAYEQYF.

The chain joins TRBV7-3 to TRBJ2-5, with 10 bases aligning to TRBD2. Trimming took 4 bases from V and 5 from J; bases not matched to a gene: 10. CDR3 length: 16 amino acids. Germline-derived CDR1 and CDR2 are SGHTA and FQGTGA. The CDR3 loop reads CASSSGAGGPGETQYF. CDR3 bases: TGTGCCAGCAGCTCAGGAGCGGGAGGGCCCGGGGAGACCCAGTACTTC.

The chain links TRBV5-1 to TRBJ2-1, with D unresolved. Deletions cut 0 bases from V and 6 bases from J, with 10 bases between. Germline V CDR1 and CDR2: SGHRS, YFSETQ. The CDR3 extends over 14 amino acids. The CDR3 region has the DNA TGCGCCAGCAGCTTGGTGGTGGCAGGCAATGAGCAGTTCTTC. Protein sequence: CASSLVVAGNEQFF.

The V gene is TRBV5-1, the J gene TRBJ2-3; maybe TRBD2 (6 bases). Trimming removed 4 bases from V and 6 bases from J, with 12 bases in between. This CDR3 comprises 13 residues. Germline-derived CDR1 and CDR2 are SGHRS and YFSETQ. CDR3: CASSPLGGDTQYF. CDR3 in DNA: TGCGCCAGCAGCCCCCTTGGAGGGGATACGCAGTATTTT. The variable domain in full, completed from reference TRBV5-1 and TRBJ2-3, reads KAGVTQTPRYLIKTRGQQVTLSCSPISGHRSVSWYQQTPGQGLQFLFEYFSETQRNKGNFPGRFSGRQFSNSRSEMNVSTLELGDSALYLCASSPLGGDTQYFGPGTRLTVL.

This clone was counted a few times. This rearrangement joins TRBV6-1 to TRBJ1-6; 7 bases agree with TRBD1. CDR1 and CDR2 from the germline V gene are MNHNS and SASEGT. Unmatched junction bases numbered 14, after V lost 2 bases and J lost 7 bases. The CDR3 sequence is 18 residues long. CDR3 in DNA: TGTGCCAGCAGTGAAAGTCTTTCCTCGGACAGGAGAAATTCACCCCTCCACTTT. Protein: CASSESLSSDRRNSPLHF.

The rearrangement uses TRBV28 and TRBJ1-6; TRBD1 matches 9 bases. The CDR3 runs to 14 residues. The germline V gene encodes CDR1 MDHEN and CDR2 SYDVKM. J gave up 9 bases and V 4 bases, and 4 bases lay outside the gene matches. The CDR3 is CASSYGTGISPLHF. Written as DNA, the CDR3 is TGTGCCAGCAGTTACGGGACAGGGATTTCACCCCTCCACTTT.

The rearrangement uses TRBV18 and TRBJ2-1; TRBD2 agrees at 10 bases. Germline V gene data show CDR1 as KGHSH and CDR2 as LQKENI. The CDR3 covers 15 residues. Trimming removed 6 bases from V and 3 bases from J; junction bases left unmatched: 5. The DNA of the CDR3 is TGTGCCAGCTCCTTAGCGGGAGGATTCTACAATGAGCAGTTCTTC. This gives the protein CASSLAGGFYNEQFF.

The chain carries TRBV10-3 and TRBJ2-1; TRBD2 agrees at 12 bases. CDR3 size: 15 residues. Trimming removed 0 bases from V and 6 bases from J; junction bases left unmatched: 0. The V gene's germline CDR1 is ENHRY and CDR2 SYGVKD. The CDR3 sequence: CAISESTSGSNEQFF. In DNA, the CDR3 is TGTGCCATCAGTGAGTCGACTAGCGGGAGCAATGAGCAGTTCTTC.

This clone has just a few counts. V and J are TRBV5-1 and TRBJ1-4; 8 nucleotides line up with TRBD1. Germline lookup yields CDR1 SGHRS and CDR2 YFSETQ. V was pared by 3 bases and J by 4 bases, with 8 bases of the junction left unmatched. The CDR3 totals 16 residues. Here the CDR3 reads CASSYGTGGFNEKLFF. CDR3 nucleotides: TGCGCCAGCAGCTACGGGACAGGAGGATTTAATGAAAAACTGTTTTTT.

The J gene is TRBJ1-2, the V gene TRBV4-1, with D possibly being TRBD1 (5 bases). Germline V CDR1 and CDR2: MGHRA, YSYEKL. CDR3 length equals 15 residues. Deletions cut 1 base from V and 5 bases from J, with 14 bases between. The CDR3 spells CASSQGFGGPYGYTF. Written as DNA, the CDR3 is TGCGCCAGCAGCCAAGGTTTCGGGGGTCCTTATGGCTACACCTTC.

This chain joins TRBV7-2 and TRBJ2-5; 8 positions match TRBD2. Trimming at V came to 4 bases and at J to 5 bases, leaving 6 bases not matched to a gene. The CDR3 has 14 residues. CDR1 is SGHTA, CDR2 FQGNSA, per germline. The CDR3 sequence is CASSSRTSGETQYF. The CDR3 nucleotides read TGTGCCAGCAGCTCTCGTACTAGCGGTGAGACCCAGTACTTC. Based on the CDR3 plus reference TRBV7-2 and TRBJ2-5, the full variable domain is GAGVSQSPSNKVTEKGKDVELRCDPISGHTALYWYRQSLGQGLEFLIYFQGNSAPDKSGLPSDRFSAERTGGSVSTLTIQRTQQEDSAVYLCASSSRTSGETQYFGPGTRLLVL.

The chain links TRBV29-1 to TRBJ2-5; a possible D gene is TRBD1 (5 bases). V shed 7 bases and J shed 5 bases, with 11 bases lying between them. The CDR3 runs 11 residues. Germline loops: CDR1 SQVTM, CDR2 ANQGSEA. In DNA, the CDR3 is TGCAGCGCCCGGACAATCGAGACCCAGTACTTC. Protein product: CSARTIETQYF.

This clone has only a few counts. The CDR3 bases are TGTGCCAGCAGCTGGTGGGGGGGCACAGATACGCAGTATTTT. Its protein is CASSWWGGTDTQYF. This rearrangement joins TRBV14 to TRBJ2-3, with a possible D match to TRBD2 (6 bases). The CDR3 length is 14 residues. Per the germline V gene, CDR1 is SGHDN and CDR2 is FVKESK. V was cut by 5 bases and J by 1 base, with 10 bases left in between.

The chain couples TRBV7-2 to TRBJ1-6, with 9 nucleotides matching TRBD1. CDR1 and CDR2 (germline): SGHTA, FQGNSA. The CDR3 has 17 residues. Trimming at V came to 3 bases and at J to 4 bases, leaving 7 bases not matched to a gene. DNA of the CDR3: TGTGCCAGCAGCTTTGAGCACGGGACAGGGTATAATTCACCCCTCCACTTT. Protein: CASSFEHGTGYNSPLHF.

The rearrangement uses TRBV19 and TRBJ1-1; perhaps TRBD1 as D (5 bases). Trimming took off 8 bases at V and 3 bases at J, with 16 bases between the two ends. Germline assignment: CDR1 LNHDA and CDR2 SQIVND (reference sequence). The CDR3 sequence is 14 residues long. The CDR3 nucleotides read TGTGCCAGTGGCGGGACTGTATGGGACACTGAAGCTTTCTTT. This gives the protein CASGGTVWDTEAFF.

This chain connects TRBV27 to TRBJ2-7, with 7 positions matching TRBD1. V dropped 5 bases and J dropped 2; count of bases not matched to a gene: 3. The CDR3 length is 13 residues. In germline, CDR1 is MNHEY, CDR2 SMNVEV (reference sequence). The CDR3, as DNA: TGTGCCAGCAGTCCAGGGACAGCCTACGAGCAGTACTTC. As protein: CASSPGTAYEQYF.

The rearrangement uses TRBV29-1 and TRBJ2-7, with a weak D call TRBD1 (5 bases). Germline V gives CDR1 SQVTM, CDR2 ANQGSEA. Trimming took off 4 bases at V and 5 bases at J, with 12 bases between the two ends. CDR3 length equals 12 residues. The CDR3 loop reads CSVAQGRHEQYF. DNA of the CDR3: TGCAGCGTTGCTCAGGGTAGGCACGAGCAGTACTTC.